The rows below give T cell receptor beta chains drawn from one sample of a study of regulatory T cells in long-lasting Graves disease. In TCRdb, the multiplex PCR reads were re-called with MiXCR into one record per CDR3 protein. The sample holds more than 350,000 distinct CDR3 sequences, about 21% seen once. Sample: peripheral blood mononuclear cells (PBMCs), taken when the disease was refractory, from a patient treated with antithyroid drugs. The receptors shown here come from a female donor with Graves disease. Each CDR3 is given with its conserved first and last residue. The D gene is left open where the match is weak. Clone sizes are given selectively: once, few, many, or a class where the clone is expanded.

v_gene	d_gene	j_gene	abundance	CDR3aa	CDR3nt
TRBV11-2	-	TRBJ2-7	-	CASSLGDPEQYF	TGTGCCAGCAGCTTAGGGGATCCGGAGCAGTACTTC
TRBV15	-	TRBJ1-4	-	CATSRDLATNEKLFF	TGTGCCACCAGCAGAGACCTTGCAACTAATGAAAAACTGTTTTTT
TRBV7-9	-	TRBJ2-7	few	CASSLRENYEQYF	TGTGCCAGCAGCCTCCGGGAGAACTACGAGCAGTACTTC
TRBV7-9	-	TRBJ1-4	few	CASSLAQGGEKLFF	TGTGCCAGCAGCTTAGCCCAGGGAGGAGAAAAACTGTTTTTT
TRBV4-1	TRBD2	TRBJ2-7	few	CASSQGFFGRAQTYEQYF	TGCGCCAGCAGCCAAGGGTTCTTCGGGAGGGCCCAGACCTACGAGCAGTACTTC
TRBV5-1	TRBD2	TRBJ2-7	many	CASAGLADYEQYF	TGCGCCAGCGCGGGACTAGCCGACTACGAGCAGTACTTC
TRBV18	-	TRBJ2-5	many	CASSVRGQDTQYF	TGTGCCAGCTCGGTTCGGGGGCAGGATACCCAGTACTTC
TRBV6-1	-	TRBJ1-2	few	CASRLRIISSGRYGYTF	TGTGCCAGCAGGCTCCGAATCATTTCGTCAGGGCGGTATGGCTACACCTTC
TRBV29-1	-	TRBJ1-2	few	CSVLDAGQGYTF	TGCAGCGTTCTCGACGCGGGGCAAGGCTACACCTTC
TRBV29-1	TRBD2	TRBJ2-5	few	CSVETGRERAETQYF	TGCAGCGTTGAAACTGGGCGGGAGAGGGCGGAGACCCAGTACTTC
TRBV19	-	TRBJ1-4	few	CASSIGDLREKLFF	TGTGCCAGTAGTATTGGGGACCTTCGGGAAAAACTGTTTTTT
TRBV7-2	TRBD1	TRBJ1-6	many	CASSYGQGVGSPLHF	TGTGCCAGCAGCTACGGACAGGGGGTCGGTTCACCCCTCCACTTT
TRBV7-9	-	TRBJ1-1	few	CASSPDRVSASEAFF	TGTGCCAGCAGCCCCGACCGGGTTAGTGCGTCAGAAGCTTTCTTT
TRBV7-2	-	TRBJ2-5	many	CASSLESGRRETQYF	TGTGCCAGCAGCTTAGAGTCAGGGCGGCGAGAGACCCAGTACTTC
TRBV19	TRBD1	TRBJ1-5	few	CASSIGQGAVQPQHF	TGTGCCAGTAGTATAGGACAGGGGGCGGTTCAGCCCCAGCATTTT
TRBV12-3/TRBV12-4	-	TRBJ1-3	-	CASSLRQGGNTIYF	TGTGCCAGCAGTTTACGGCAGGGAGGAAACACCATATATTTT
TRBV11-2	TRBD1	TRBJ1-1	many	CASSSGQANTEAFF	TGTGCCAGCAGCTCTGGACAGGCCAACACTGAAGCTTTCTTT
TRBV7-8	-	TRBJ1-6	-	CASSLGSGIDSPLHF	TGTGCCAGCAGCTTAGGGTCGGGCATCGATTCACCCCTCCACTTT
TRBV6-1	-	TRBJ2-1	-	CASSERSAEQFF	TGTGCCAGCAGTGAACGTAGCGCTGAGCAGTTCTTC
TRBV29-1	-	TRBJ2-7	many	CSVDGGWEQYF	TGCAGCGTTGACGGGGGCTGGGAGCAGTACTTC
TRBV28	TRBD2	TRBJ2-1	-	CASSFEIFSGRAPLEQFF	TGTGCCAGCAGTTTCGAAATCTTTAGCGGGAGGGCCCCATTGGAGCAGTTCTTC
TRBV29-1	TRBD2	TRBJ2-7	few	CSVDKLAGTYYEQYF	TGCAGCGTTGATAAACTAGCGGGAACTTACTACGAGCAGTACTTC
TRBV5-4	-	TRBJ1-1	few	CASSLDPDTEAFF	TGTGCCAGCAGCTTGGACCCGGACACTGAAGCTTTCTTT
TRBV2	TRBD1	TRBJ1-5	many	CASSGQGANQPQHF	TGTGCCAGCAGCGGACAGGGGGCAAATCAGCCCCAGCATTTT
TRBV15	-	TRBJ1-2	many	CATSRGEVGDYGYTF	TGTGCCACCAGCAGAGGGGAAGTTGGAGACTATGGCTACACCTTC
TRBV5-1	TRBD2	TRBJ2-7	many	CASSWGTSGTYEQYF	TGCGCCAGCAGCTGGGGGACTAGCGGGACGTACGAGCAGTACTTC
TRBV28	-	TRBJ2-7	many	CASSLSSGSYEQYF	TGTGCCAGCAGTTTATCGTCAGGATCCTACGAGCAGTACTTC
TRBV28	TRBD2	TRBJ2-7	many	CASSSRKGLANEQYF	TGTGCCAGCAGTTCCCGGAAGGGACTAGCCAACGAGCAGTACTTC
TRBV15	-	TRBJ1-5	-	CATSRDGDSNQPQHF	TGTGCCACCAGCAGAGATGGAGATAGCAATCAGCCCCAGCATTTT
TRBV28	-	TRBJ1-1	many	CASSLQGEGDTEAFF	TGTGCCAGCAGTTTACAAGGGGAAGGAGACACTGAAGCTTTCTTT
TRBV20-1	-	TRBJ2-7	-	CSLGRETSYEQYF	TGCAGTTTAGGTCGGGAGACCTCCTACGAGCAGTACTTC
TRBV29-1	-	TRBJ2-2	many	CSVATANTGELFF	TGCAGCGTTGCCACGGCGAACACCGGGGAGCTGTTTTTT
TRBV6-1	-	TRBJ1-5	many	CASSLGHTQENQPQHF	TGTGCCAGCAGCCTAGGCCATACGCAGGAAAATCAGCCCCAGCATTTT
TRBV27	TRBD1	TRBJ1-4	many	CASKGTATNEKLFF	TGTGCCAGCAAGGGGACAGCAACTAATGAAAAACTGTTTTTT
TRBV10-2	-	TRBJ2-2	-	CASSTRPGELFF	TGCGCCAGCAGTACCCGACCCGGGGAGCTGTTTTTT
TRBV20-1	TRBD2	TRBJ2-5	-	CSARPTWGLAGGQETQYF	TGCAGTGCTAGACCAACCTGGGGACTAGCGGGAGGGCAAGAGACCCAGTACTTC
TRBV12-3/TRBV12-4	-	TRBJ1-4	many	CASTENSSLREKLFF	TGTGCCAGCACCGAGAACTCGTCCCTTCGGGAAAAACTGTTTTTT
TRBV28	TRBD1	TRBJ1-6	few	CASSPGQGVSPLHF	TGTGCCAGCAGCCCGGGACAGGGGGTTTCACCCCTCCACTTT
TRBV4-1	-	TRBJ1-5	few	CASSQGGYSNQPQHF	TGCGCCAGCAGCCAAGGCGGTTATAGCAATCAGCCCCAGCATTTT
TRBV28	-	TRBJ2-5	many	CASSLEEETQYF	TGTGCCAGCAGTTTAGAGGAAGAGACCCAGTACTTC
TRBV12-3/TRBV12-4	-	TRBJ2-1	-	CASRRLISSYNEQFF	TGTGCCAGCAGGCGACTCATCAGCTCCTACAATGAGCAGTTCTTC
TRBV6-1	-	TRBJ1-6	-	CASSEGVRRNSPLHF	TGTGCCAGCAGTGAGGGGGTCAGAAGAAATTCACCCCTCCACTTT
TRBV6-1	-	TRBJ2-7	few	CASLRQGTTYEQYF	TGTGCCTCCCTCCGGCAGGGAACAACCTACGAGCAGTACTTC
TRBV30	TRBD2	TRBJ2-7	-	CAWGRGRDFEQYF	TGTGCCTGGGGTCGCGGGAGGGATTTCGAGCAGTACTTC
TRBV7-3	TRBD1	TRBJ2-1	few	CASSPTGPDHEQFF	TGTGCCAGCAGCCCGACAGGGCCCGACCATGAGCAGTTCTTC
TRBV5-1	TRBD1	TRBJ1-2	many	CASSFSGTGTGYTF	TGCGCCAGCAGCTTTTCCGGGACAGGGACTGGCTACACCTTC
TRBV7-9	TRBD1	TRBJ1-1	many	CASSLRDSNMNTEAFF	TGTGCCAGCAGCTTAAGGGACAGCAACATGAACACTGAAGCTTTCTTT
TRBV10-3	TRBD1	TRBJ2-7	few	CAISPGTGSSYEQYF	TGTGCCATCAGTCCCGGGACAGGGAGCTCCTACGAGCAGTACTTC
TRBV2	TRBD1	TRBJ1-2	once	CASSDTGTGGYGYTF	TGTGCCAGCAGCGACACCGGGACAGGGGGCTATGGCTACACCTTC
TRBV5-5	-	TRBJ1-5	-	CASSLDTSNQPQHF	TGTGCCAGCAGCTTAGACACTAGCAATCAGCCCCAGCATTTT
TRBV5-6	-	TRBJ1-2	few	CASSLATGWEKRNYGYTF	TGTGCCAGCAGCTTGGCCACGGGCTGGGAAAAAAGGAACTATGGCTACACCTTC